This is a list of T cell receptor beta chains from one sample in a study of T cell responses to AZD1222 COVID-19 vaccine. The repertoire was sequenced with immunoSEQ multiplex PCR; TCRdb's copy has only in-frame clones and lacks some. The sample records roughly 97,000 clones, 93% being singletons. The sequencing used peripheral blood, collected on day 0 of AZD1222 vaccination. Source of these receptors: an adult in good health. The CDR3 runs from the conserved cysteine through the conserved F or W. The order of the fields is D gene, clone size, V gene, J gene, CDR3 DNA, CDR3 protein. A D gene is named only where the DNA matches it firmly. The size entry is marked missing in some rows and otherwise reads once, few, many or a size class.

>TRBD2|NA|TRBV5-4|TRBJ2-5
TGTGCCAGCAGCGGGGGGACTAGCGGGAGGGTAGAGACCCAGTACTTC
CASSGGTSGRVETQYF
>NA|NA|TRBV19|TRBJ2-7
TGTGCCAGTAGTATAAGCGGTCGGGCCCCGTCCTACTTC
CASSISGRAPSYF
>TRBD1|NA|TRBV6-5|TRBJ1-6
TGTGCCAGCAGTTCACGGACAGGGGATTCACCCCTCCACTTT
CASSSRTGDSPLHF
>NA|once|TRBV6-5|TRBJ1-5
TGTGCCAGCAGTTACTCCCGGAGTAGCAATCAGCCCCAGCATTTT
CASSYSRSSNQPQHF
>NA|NA|TRBV6-5|TRBJ1-5
TGTGCCAGCAGCCGTAACCCGTATAGCAATCAGCCCCAGCATTTT
CASSRNPYSNQPQHF
>TRBD1|NA|TRBV23-1|TRBJ1-5
TGCGCCAGCGGACGGATCCCTGGACAGGTTATTAATCAGCCCCAGCATTTT
CASGRIPGQVINQPQHF
>TRBD2|once|TRBV24-1|TRBJ2-1
TGTGCCACCAGTGATCCCCTATTGACTAGCGGGCCTTACAATGAGCAGTTCTTC
CATSDPLLTSGPYNEQFF
>TRBD1|NA|TRBV2|TRBJ2-5
TGTGCCAGCACTGCGGGGACAGGGGGCCCGGAGACCCAGTACTTC
CASTAGTGGPETQYF
>NA|NA|TRBV19|TRBJ2-5
TGTGCCAGTAGTATCGGGACGCCGGAGACCCAGTACTTC
CASSIGTPETQYF
>NA|NA|TRBV5-1|TRBJ2-3
TGCGCCAGCAGCTTGGGTTGGGCTGAGCGCACAGATACGCAGTATTTT
CASSLGWAERTDTQYF
>NA|NA|TRBV20-1|TRBJ1-4
TGCAGTGCTAGTGTTGGGAGCAATGAAAAACTGTTTTTT
CSASVGSNEKLFF
>TRBD1|NA|TRBV18|TRBJ2-7
TGTGCCAGCTCACCATCCGGGACAGGGGTTAGGGAGCAGTACTTC
CASSPSGTGVREQYF
>TRBD2|NA|TRBV27|TRBJ2-2
TGTGCCAGCAGTTTTGGGGCCCGGACTAGCGGGAGGGTGGACACCGGGGAGCTGTTTTTT
CASSFGARTSGRVDTGELFF
>TRBD2|NA|TRBV11-3|TRBJ2-7
TGTGCCAGCAGCTTAACACTAGCGGCCTCCTACGAGCAGTACTTC
CASSLTLAASYEQYF
>NA|NA|TRBV5-5|TRBJ2-1
TGTGCCAGCAGCTTGGACGCGAACACCTACAATGAGCAGTTCTTC
CASSLDANTYNEQFF
>TRBD2|NA|TRBV29-1|TRBJ2-1
TGCAGCGTTTCGGTCCAGCGGGGATACAATGAGCAGTTCTTC
CSVSVQRGYNEQFF
>NA|NA|TRBV7-9|TRBJ1-6
TGTGCCAGCAGCCAAGACGGAGATTCACCCCTCCACTTT
CASSQDGDSPLHF
>TRBD1|NA|TRBV28|TRBJ1-6
TGTGCCAGCAGTTGGACAGGGGCTTCTCACTCACCCCTCCACTTT
CASSWTGASHSPLHF
>NA|NA|TRBV20-1|TRBJ2-3
TGCAGTGCTAGGAGCGGAGATACGCAGTATTTT
CSARSGDTQYF
>NA|NA|TRBV5-1|TRBJ1-5
TGCGCCAGCAGCTTGGCAGCGAATCAGCCCCAGCATTTT
CASSLAANQPQHF
>NA|NA|TRBV7-2|TRBJ2-1
TGTGCCAGCAGCTCCCTAGTGGGCTATGAGCAGTTCTTC
CASSSLVGYEQFF
>TRBD1|NA|TRBV19|TRBJ1-5
TGTGCCAGTAGTATACAGGGGGGCAATCAGCCCCAGCATTTT
CASSIQGGNQPQHF
>TRBD2|NA|TRBV4-1|TRBJ2-1
TGCGCCAGCAGCCTAACGGTGGCTAGCGGTTCGAGGGATGAGCAGTTCTTC
CASSLTVASGSRDEQFF
>TRBD1|NA|TRBV2|TRBJ1-3
TGTGCCAGTGGGGGACAGTCAGGAAACACCATATATTTT
CASGGQSGNTIYF
>NA|NA|TRBV10-3|TRBJ1-5
TGTGCCATCAGCGGGACGGCCAATCAGCCCCAGCATTTT
CAISGTANQPQHF
>TRBD1|NA|TRBV18|TRBJ1-2
TGTGCCAGCTCACTGGGACAGGGCGGTAACTATGGCTACACCTTC
CASSLGQGGNYGYTF
>NA|NA|TRBV20-1|TRBJ1-1
TGCAGTGCTAGTTCTCAGGGGAACACTGAAGCTTTCTTT
CSASSQGNTEAFF
>NA|NA|TRBV5-1|TRBJ1-5
TGCGCCAGCAGCTTGGGGGACTTTAGCAATCAGCCCCAGCATTTT
CASSLGDFSNQPQHF
>NA|NA|TRBV28|TRBJ2-6
TGTGCCAGCAGGAATGATCTCTCTGGGGCCAACGTCCTGACTTTC
CASRNDLSGANVLTF
>NA|NA|TRBV6-1|TRBJ1-4
TGTGCCAGCAGTGAAATTGCAACTAATGAAAAACTGTTTTTT
CASSEIATNEKLFF
>TRBD2|NA|TRBV27|TRBJ2-5
TGTGCCAGCAGTTCACCCAAACTAGCGGGAGGGAGAGAGACCCAGTACTTC
CASSSPKLAGGRETQYF
>NA|NA|TRBV5-6|TRBJ1-1
TGTGCCAGCACCCCCGGGCGGGTTTACACTGAAGCTTTCTTT
CASTPGRVYTEAFF
>TRBD1|few|TRBV7-2|TRBJ2-2
TGTGCCAGCAGCCGGGGACAGGTTACCGGGGAGCTGTTTTTT
CASSRGQVTGELFF
>NA|NA|TRBV5-1|TRBJ2-5
TGCGCCAGCAGCCATGGTTTGGGAGGCCAAGAGACCCAGTACTTC
CASSHGLGGQETQYF
>NA|NA|TRBV19|TRBJ2-2
TGTGCCAGTAGACTCGCCGGGGCCGGGGAGCTGTTTTTT
CASRLAGAGELFF
>TRBD1|few|TRBV6-5|TRBJ2-1
TGTGCCAGCAGCGCCGGGACAGGGGCTAACAATGAGCAGTTCTTC
CASSAGTGANNEQFF
>TRBD1|once|TRBV19|TRBJ1-2
TGTGCCAGTATCCCCGGCGTCGGACAGGCGAATGGCTACACCTTC
CASIPGVGQANGYTF
>NA|NA|TRBV11-2|TRBJ1-1
TGTGCCAGCAGCCGACTGCGGGCGACGGACACTGAAGCTTTCTTT
CASSRLRATDTEAFF
>TRBD2|NA|TRBV6-5|TRBJ2-7
TGTGCCAGCAGCCCCCTAGCGGGAGGGGTCTACGAGCAGTACTTC
CASSPLAGGVYEQYF
>NA|NA|TRBV10-2|TRBJ1-2
TGCGCCAGCGAAATAGGATCGGGATTCTATGGCTACACCTTC
CASEIGSGFYGYTF
>NA|NA|TRBV6-1|TRBJ2-2
TGTGCCAGCAGTGAAGCGTTGGGGAACACCGGGGAGCTGTTTTTT
CASSEALGNTGELFF
>TRBD1|NA|TRBV5-1|TRBJ2-2
TGCGCCAGCAGCTGGAGGGACAGGGAAAGTGGGGAGCTGTTTTTT
CASSWRDRESGELFF